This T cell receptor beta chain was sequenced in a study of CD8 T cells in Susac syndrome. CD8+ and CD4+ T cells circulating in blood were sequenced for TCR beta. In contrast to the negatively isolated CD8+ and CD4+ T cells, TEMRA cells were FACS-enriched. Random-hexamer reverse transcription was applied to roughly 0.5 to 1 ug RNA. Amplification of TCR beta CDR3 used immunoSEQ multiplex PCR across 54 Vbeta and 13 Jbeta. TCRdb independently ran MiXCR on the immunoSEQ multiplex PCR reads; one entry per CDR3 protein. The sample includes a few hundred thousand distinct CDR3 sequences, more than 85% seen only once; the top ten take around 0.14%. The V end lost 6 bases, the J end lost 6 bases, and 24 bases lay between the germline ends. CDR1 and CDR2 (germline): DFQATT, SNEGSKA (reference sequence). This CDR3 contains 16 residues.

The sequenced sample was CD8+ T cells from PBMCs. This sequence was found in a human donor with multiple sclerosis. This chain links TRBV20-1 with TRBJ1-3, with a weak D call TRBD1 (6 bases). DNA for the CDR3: TGCAGTGCAGCTAGGTCAGGACAGAGCCTTTCAAACACCATATATTTT. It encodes CSAARSGQSLSNTIYF.